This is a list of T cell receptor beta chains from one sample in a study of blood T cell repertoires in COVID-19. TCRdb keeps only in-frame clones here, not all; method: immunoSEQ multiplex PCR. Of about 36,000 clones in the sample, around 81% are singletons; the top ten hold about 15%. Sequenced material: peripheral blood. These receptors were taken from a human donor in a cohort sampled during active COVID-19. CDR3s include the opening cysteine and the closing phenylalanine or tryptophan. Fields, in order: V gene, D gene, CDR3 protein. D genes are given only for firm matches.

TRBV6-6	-	CASHFLMAGELFF
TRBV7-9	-	CASSSARDTLYQPQHF
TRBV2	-	CASSEQGIHQPQHF
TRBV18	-	CASSGLVSYEQYF
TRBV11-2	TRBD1	CASSLDRQGEREAFF
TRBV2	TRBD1	CASSETGGENEKLFF
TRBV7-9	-	CASSFGRGSDNEQFF
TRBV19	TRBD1	CASSTQTGTGEQFF
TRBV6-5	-	CASGTRTAGYTF
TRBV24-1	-	CATSAGGARSYNEQFF
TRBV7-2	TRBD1	CASSLRGRTGVGYTF
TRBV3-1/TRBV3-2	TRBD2	CARRSRGRGAWADTQYF
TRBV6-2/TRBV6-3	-	CASSYSTGSTDTQYF
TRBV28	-	CASSSRQYLNQPQHF
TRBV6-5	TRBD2	CASSQLGRDIQYF
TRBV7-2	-	CASSYSRGSGTNEKLFF
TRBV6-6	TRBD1	CASSGTEDEQYF
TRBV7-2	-	CASSLGRGYGYTF
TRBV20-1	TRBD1	CSASPGGNQPQHF
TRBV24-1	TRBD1	CATSDSGQENEKLFF
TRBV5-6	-	CASSLGTGKNEKLFF
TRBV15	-	CATSPGASNQPQHF
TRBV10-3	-	CAISEGQGRSYEQYF
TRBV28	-	CASGGAYIYQFF
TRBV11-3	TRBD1	CASSSGTASGANVLTF
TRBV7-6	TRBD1	CASSSQTGEGLFF
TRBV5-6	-	CASSRMVGTDYGYTF
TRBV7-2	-	CASSLVAGVAGNTIYF
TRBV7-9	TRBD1	CASSVNRQGGTDTQYF
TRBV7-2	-	CASSLAAQGGNQPQHF
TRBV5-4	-	CASSLGPGSNEKLFF
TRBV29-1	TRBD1	CSVAKRDRGYGYTF
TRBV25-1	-	CASSPQGKYTEAFF
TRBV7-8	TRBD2	CASSSGTSFTDTQYF
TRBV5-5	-	CASSLQTGAVTEAFF
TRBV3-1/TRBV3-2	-	CASSRSQGTAYEQYF
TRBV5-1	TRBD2	CASSSSGTSGADTQYF
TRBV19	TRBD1	CASSTVDRGEAFF
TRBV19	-	CASSIRDTQYF
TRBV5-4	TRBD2	CASSVRLAGVQETQYF